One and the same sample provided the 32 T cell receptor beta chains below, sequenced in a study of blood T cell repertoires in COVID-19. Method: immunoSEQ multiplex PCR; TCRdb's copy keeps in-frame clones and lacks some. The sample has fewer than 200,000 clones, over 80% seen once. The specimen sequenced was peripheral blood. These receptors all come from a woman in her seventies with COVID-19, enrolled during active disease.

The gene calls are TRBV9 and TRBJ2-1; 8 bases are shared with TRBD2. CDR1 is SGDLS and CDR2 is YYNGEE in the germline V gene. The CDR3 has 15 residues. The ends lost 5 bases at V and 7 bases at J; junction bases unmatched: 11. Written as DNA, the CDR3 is TGTGCCAGCAGTTTTACGGGACTAGTGGGGAATGAGCAGTTCTTC. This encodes CASSFTGLVGNEQFF.

The CDR3: CASSLGRLAGAGDTQYF. In DNA form, the CDR3 reads TGTGCCAGCAGCTTGGGTAGACTAGCGGGAGCGGGAGATACGCAGTATTTT. The chain recombines TRBV5-4 with TRBJ2-3, with 12 bases aligning to TRBD2. The germline V gene has CDR1 SGHNT and CDR2 YYREEE (reference sequence). The CDR3 sequence is 17 residues long. With 0 bases clipped from V and 5 bases from J, the junction kept 7 bases outside the gene matches. The full variable domain, with the rest looked up from reference TRBV5-4 and TRBJ2-3, is ETGVTQSPTHLIKTRGQQVTLRCSSQSGHNTVSWYQQALGQGPQFIFQYYREEENGRGNFPPRFSGLQFPNYSSELNVNALELDDSALYLCASSLGRLAGAGDTQYFGPGTRLTVL.

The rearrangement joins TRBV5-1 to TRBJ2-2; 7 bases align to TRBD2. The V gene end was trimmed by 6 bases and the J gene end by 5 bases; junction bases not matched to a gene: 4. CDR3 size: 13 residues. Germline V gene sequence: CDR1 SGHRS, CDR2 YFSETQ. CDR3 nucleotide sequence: TGCGCCAGCACTGGGGAGGGAACCGGGGAGCTGTTTTTT. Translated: CASTGEGTGELFF.

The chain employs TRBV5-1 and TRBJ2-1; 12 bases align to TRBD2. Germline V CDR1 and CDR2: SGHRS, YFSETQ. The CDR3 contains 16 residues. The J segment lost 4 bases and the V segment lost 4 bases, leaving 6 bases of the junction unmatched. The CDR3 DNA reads TGCGCCAGCAGCGCGGGGACTAGCGGGTTATACAATGAGCAGTTCTTC. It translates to CASSAGTSGLYNEQFF.

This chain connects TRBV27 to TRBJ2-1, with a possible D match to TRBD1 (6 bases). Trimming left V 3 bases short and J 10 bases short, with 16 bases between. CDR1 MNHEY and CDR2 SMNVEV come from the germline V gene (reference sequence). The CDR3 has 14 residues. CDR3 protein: CASSFNGGQREQFF. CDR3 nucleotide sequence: TGTGCCAGCAGTTTTAACGGAGGACAGAGGGAGCAGTTCTTC.

The CDR3 loop reads CASSDGTPEQFF. CDR3 in DNA: TGTGCCAGCAGCGACGGGACACCTGAGCAGTTCTTC. The rearrangement links TRBV3-1 (or the pseudogene TRBV3-2) to TRBJ2-1, with a possible D match to TRBD1 (6 bases). Trimming removed 5 bases from V and 9 bases from J, with 11 bases in between. The CDR3 extends over 12 amino acids. CDR1 is LGHDT and CDR2 is YNNKEL in the germline V gene (reference sequence).

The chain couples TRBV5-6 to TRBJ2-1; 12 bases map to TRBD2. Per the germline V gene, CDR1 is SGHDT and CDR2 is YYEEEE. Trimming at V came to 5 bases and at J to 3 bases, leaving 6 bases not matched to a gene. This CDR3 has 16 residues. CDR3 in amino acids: CASSFQGLAGYNEQFF. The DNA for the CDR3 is TGTGCCAGCAGTTTTCAGGGACTAGCGGGCTACAATGAGCAGTTCTTC.

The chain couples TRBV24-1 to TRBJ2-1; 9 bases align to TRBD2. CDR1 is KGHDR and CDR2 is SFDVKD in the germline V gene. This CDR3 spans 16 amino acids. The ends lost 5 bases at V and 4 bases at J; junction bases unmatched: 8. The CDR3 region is CATSAQTSGEYNEQFF. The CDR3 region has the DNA TGTGCCACCAGTGCGCAGACTAGCGGAGAATACAATGAGCAGTTCTTC.

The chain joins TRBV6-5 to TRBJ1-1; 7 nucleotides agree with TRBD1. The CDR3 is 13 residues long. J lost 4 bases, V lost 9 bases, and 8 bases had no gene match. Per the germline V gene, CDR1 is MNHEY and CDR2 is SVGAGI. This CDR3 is CASSRGRGTEAFF. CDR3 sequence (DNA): TGTGCCAGTTCGAGGGGGCGAGGCACTGAAGCTTTCTTT.

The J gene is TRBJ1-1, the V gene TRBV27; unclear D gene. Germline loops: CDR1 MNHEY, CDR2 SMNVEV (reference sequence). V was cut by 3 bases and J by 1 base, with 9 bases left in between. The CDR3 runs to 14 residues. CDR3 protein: CASSLRAENTEAFF. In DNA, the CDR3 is TGTGCCAGCAGTTTGCGGGCGGAGAACACTGAAGCTTTCTTT.

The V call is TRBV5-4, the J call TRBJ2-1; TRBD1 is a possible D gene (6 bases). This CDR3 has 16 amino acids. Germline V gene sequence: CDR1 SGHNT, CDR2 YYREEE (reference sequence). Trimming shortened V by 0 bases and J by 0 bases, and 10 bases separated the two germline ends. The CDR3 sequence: CASSLGRGPSYNEQFF. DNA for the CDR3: TGTGCCAGCAGCTTGGGCAGGGGACCCTCCTACAATGAGCAGTTCTTC.

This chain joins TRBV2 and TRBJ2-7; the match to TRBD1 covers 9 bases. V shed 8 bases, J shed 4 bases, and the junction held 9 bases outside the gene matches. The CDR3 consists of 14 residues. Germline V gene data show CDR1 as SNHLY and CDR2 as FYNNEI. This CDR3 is CASGSTGGRYEQYF. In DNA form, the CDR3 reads TGTGCCAGCGGATCAACAGGGGGCAGGTACGAGCAGTACTTC.

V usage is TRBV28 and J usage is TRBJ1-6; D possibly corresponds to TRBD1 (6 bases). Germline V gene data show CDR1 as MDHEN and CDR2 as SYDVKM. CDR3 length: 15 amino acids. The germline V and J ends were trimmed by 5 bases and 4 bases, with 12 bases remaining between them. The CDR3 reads CASSTQGQYNSPLHF. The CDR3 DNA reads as TGTGCCAGCAGTACGCAGGGGCAGTATAATTCACCCCTCCACTTT.

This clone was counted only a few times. CDR3 sequence: CASSGTGTGGFGYTF. The CDR3 DNA is TGTGCCAGCAGTGGAACCGGGACAGGGGGCTTTGGCTACACCTTC. J is TRBJ1-2 and V is TRBV6-2 or TRBV6-3; 12 nucleotides line up with TRBD1. The CDR3 spans 15 residues. V was pared by 5 bases and J by 7 bases, with 8 bases of the junction left unmatched. Germline CDR1 and CDR2: MNHEY and SVGEGT.

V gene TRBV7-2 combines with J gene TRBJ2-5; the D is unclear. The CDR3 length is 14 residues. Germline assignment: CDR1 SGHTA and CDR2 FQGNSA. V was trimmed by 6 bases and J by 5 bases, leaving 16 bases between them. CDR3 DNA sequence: TGTGCCAGCAGAACCTGGTCGAGTCGGGAGACCCAGTACTTC. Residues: CASRTWSSRETQYF.

The CDR3 reads CAISESISGTPEQFF. CDR3 DNA: TGTGCCATCAGTGAGTCGATTAGCGGGACTCCTGAGCAGTTCTTC. The gene calls are TRBV10-3 and TRBJ2-1; 8 bases map to TRBD2. Trimming removed 0 bases from V and 9 bases from J; junction bases left unmatched: 7. Germline V gene data show CDR1 as ENHRY and CDR2 as SYGVKD. CDR3 length equals 15 residues.

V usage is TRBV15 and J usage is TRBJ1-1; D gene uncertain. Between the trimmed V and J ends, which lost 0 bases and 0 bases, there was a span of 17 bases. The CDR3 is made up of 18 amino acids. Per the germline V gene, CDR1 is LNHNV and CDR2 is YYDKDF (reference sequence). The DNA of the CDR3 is TGTGCCACCAGCAGAGATTCATTGGCAACTAGAATGAACACTGAAGCTTTCTTT. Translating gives CATSRDSLATRMNTEAFF. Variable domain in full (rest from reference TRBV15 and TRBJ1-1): DAMVIQNPRYQVTQFGKPVTLSCSQTLNHNVMYWYQQKSSQAPKLLFHYYDKDFNNEADTPDNFQSRRPNTSFCFLDIRSPGLGDTAMYLCATSRDSLATRMNTEAFFGQGTRLTVV.

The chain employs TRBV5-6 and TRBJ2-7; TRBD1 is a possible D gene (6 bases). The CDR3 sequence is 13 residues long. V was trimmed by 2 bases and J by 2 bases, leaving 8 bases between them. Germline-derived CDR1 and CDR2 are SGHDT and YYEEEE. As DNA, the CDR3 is TGTGCCAGCAGCTTCGGACAGACCTACGAGCAGTACTTC. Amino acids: CASSFGQTYEQYF.

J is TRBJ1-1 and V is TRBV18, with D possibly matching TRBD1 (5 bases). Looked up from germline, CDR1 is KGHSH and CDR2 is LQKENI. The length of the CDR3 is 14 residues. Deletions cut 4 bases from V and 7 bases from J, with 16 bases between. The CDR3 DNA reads TGTGCCAGCTCACTCTCTTCTCCGGGGGGTGAAGCTTTCTTT. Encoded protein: CASSLSSPGGEAFF.

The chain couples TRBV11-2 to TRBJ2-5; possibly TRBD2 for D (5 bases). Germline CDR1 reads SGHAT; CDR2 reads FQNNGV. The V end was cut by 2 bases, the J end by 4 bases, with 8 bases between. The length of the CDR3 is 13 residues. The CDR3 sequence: CASSLPRGETQYF. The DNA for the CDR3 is TGTGCCAGCAGCTTACCCCGGGGAGAGACCCAGTACTTC.

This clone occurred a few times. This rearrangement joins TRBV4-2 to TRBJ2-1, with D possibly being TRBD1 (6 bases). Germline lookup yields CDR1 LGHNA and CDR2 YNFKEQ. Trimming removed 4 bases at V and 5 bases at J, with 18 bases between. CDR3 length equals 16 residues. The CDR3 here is CASSRGPGNIDNEQFF. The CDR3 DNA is TGTGCCAGCAGCCGGGGGCCGGGGAATATAGACAATGAGCAGTTCTTC.

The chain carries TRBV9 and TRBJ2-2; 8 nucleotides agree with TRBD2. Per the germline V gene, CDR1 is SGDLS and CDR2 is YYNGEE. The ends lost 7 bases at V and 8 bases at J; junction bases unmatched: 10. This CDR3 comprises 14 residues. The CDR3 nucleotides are TGTGCCAGCTCACCTCAAGCGGGGGAGGGGGAGCTGTTTTTT. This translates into CASSPQAGEGELFF.

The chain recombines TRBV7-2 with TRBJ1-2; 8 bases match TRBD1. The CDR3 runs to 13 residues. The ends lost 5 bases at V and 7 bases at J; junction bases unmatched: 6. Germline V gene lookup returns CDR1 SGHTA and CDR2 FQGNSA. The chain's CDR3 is CASSVDRGSGYTF. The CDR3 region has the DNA TGTGCCAGCAGCGTTGACAGGGGCTCTGGCTACACCTTC.

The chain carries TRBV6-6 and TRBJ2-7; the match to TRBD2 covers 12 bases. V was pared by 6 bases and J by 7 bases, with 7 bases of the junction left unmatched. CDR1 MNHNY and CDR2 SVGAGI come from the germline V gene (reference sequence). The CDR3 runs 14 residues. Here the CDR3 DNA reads TGTGCCAGCAGGACTAGCGGGAGTCGGGGGGAGCAGTACTTC. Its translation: CASRTSGSRGEQYF.

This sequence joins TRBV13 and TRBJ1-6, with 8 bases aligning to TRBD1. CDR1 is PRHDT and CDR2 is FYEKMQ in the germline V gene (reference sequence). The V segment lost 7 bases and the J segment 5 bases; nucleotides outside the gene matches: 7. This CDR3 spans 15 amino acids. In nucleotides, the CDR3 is TGTGCCAGCAACGACAGGGGTGGAGATAATTCACCCCTCCACTTT. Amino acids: CASNDRGGDNSPLHF. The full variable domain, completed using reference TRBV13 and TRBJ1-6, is AAGVIQSPRHLIKEKRETATLKCYPIPRHDTVYWYQQGPGQDPQFLISFYEKMQSDKGSIPDRFSAQQFSDYHSELNMSSLELGDSALYFCASNDRGGDNSPLHFGNGTRLTVT.

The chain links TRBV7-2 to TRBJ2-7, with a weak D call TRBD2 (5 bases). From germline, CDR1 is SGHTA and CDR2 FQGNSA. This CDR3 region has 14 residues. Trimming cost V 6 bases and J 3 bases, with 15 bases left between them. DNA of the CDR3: TGTGCCAGCAGGTCCCCCCTGGACTTCTACGAGCAGTACTTC. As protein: CASRSPLDFYEQYF.

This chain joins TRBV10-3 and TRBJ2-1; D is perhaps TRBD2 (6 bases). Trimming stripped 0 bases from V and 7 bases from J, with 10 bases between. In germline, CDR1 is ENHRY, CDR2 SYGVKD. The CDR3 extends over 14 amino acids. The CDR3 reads CAISESGGVNEQFF. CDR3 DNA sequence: TGTGCCATCAGTGAGTCAGGAGGGGTTAATGAGCAGTTCTTC.

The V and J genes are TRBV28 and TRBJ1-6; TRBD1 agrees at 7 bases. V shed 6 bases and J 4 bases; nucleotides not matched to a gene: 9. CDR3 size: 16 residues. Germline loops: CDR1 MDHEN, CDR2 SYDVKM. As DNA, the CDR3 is TGTGCCAGCAGCCCGACCTCGACAGGGTATAATTCACCCCTCCACTTT. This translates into CASSPTSTGYNSPLHF.

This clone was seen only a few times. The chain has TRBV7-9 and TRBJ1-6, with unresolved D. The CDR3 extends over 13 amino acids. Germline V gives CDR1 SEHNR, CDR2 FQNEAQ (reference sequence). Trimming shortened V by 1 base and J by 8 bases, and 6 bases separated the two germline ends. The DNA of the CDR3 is TGTGCCAGCAGCTTAGACGGGGATTCACCCCTCCACTTT. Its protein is CASSLDGDSPLHF.

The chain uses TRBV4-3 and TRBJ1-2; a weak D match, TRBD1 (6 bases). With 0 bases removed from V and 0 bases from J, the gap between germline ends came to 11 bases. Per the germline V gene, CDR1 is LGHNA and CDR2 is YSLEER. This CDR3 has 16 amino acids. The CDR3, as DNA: TGCGCCAGCAGCCAAGATCGGCGGGGGCCTAACTATGGCTACACCTTC. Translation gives CASSQDRRGPNYGYTF.

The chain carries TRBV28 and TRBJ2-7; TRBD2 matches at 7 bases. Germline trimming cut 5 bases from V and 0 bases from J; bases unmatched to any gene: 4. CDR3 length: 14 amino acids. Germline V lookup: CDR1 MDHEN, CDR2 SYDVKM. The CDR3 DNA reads TGTGCCAGCAGTACCCCTAGCGGCTCCTACGAGCAGTACTTC. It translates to CASSTPSGSYEQYF.

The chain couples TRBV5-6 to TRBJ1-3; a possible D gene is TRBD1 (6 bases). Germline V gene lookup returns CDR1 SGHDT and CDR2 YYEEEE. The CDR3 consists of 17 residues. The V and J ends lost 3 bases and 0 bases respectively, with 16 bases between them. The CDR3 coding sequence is TGTGCCAGCAGCTATCCACAGGGCAGGAGCTCTGGAAACACCATATATTTT. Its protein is CASSYPQGRSSGNTIYF.